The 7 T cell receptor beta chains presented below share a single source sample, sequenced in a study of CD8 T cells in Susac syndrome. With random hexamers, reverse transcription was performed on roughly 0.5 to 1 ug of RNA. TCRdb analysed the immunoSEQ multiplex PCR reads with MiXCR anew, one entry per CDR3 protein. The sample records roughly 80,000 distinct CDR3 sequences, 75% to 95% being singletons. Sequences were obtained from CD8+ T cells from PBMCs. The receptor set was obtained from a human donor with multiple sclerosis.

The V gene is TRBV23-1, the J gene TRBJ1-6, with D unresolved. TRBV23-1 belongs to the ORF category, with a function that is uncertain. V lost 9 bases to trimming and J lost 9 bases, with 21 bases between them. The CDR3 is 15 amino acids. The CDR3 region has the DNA TGCGCCAGGGAATCCGGACGAACCTTCGGTTCACCCCTCCACTTT. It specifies CARESGRTFGSPLHF.

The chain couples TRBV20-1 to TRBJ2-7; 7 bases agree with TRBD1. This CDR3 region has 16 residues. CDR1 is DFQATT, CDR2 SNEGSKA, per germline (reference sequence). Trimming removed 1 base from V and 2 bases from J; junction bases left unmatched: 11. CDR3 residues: CSARGRSQDRAYEQYF. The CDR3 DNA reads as TGCAGTGCTAGAGGTCGTAGTCAAGACAGGGCCTACGAGCAGTACTTC.

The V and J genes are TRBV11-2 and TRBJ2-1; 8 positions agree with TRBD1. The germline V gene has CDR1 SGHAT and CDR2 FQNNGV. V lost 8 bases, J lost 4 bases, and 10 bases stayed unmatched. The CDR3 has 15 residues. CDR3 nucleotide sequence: TGTGCCAGCTGCCGGGACAGGCGACTATACAATGAGCAGTTCTTC. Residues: CASCRDRRLYNEQFF. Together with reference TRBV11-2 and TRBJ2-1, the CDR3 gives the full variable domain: EAGVAQSPRYKIIEKRQSVAFWCNPISGHATLYWYQQILGQGPKLLIQFQNNGVVDDSQLPKDRFSAERLKGVDSTLKIQPAKLEDSAVYLCASCRDRRLYNEQFFGPGTRLTVL.

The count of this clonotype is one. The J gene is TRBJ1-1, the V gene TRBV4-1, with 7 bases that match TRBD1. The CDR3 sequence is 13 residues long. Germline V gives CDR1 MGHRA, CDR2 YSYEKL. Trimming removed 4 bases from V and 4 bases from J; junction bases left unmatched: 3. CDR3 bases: TGCGCCAGCAGCCGTACAGGGGTCACTGAAGCTTTCTTT. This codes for CASSRTGVTEAFF.

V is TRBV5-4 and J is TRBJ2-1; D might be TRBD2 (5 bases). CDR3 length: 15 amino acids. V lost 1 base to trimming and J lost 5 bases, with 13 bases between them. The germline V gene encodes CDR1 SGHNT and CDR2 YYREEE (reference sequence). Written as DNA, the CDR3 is TGTGCCAGCAGCTTGAATCGGGAAGGGAACAATGAGCAGTTCTTC. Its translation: CASSLNREGNNEQFF.

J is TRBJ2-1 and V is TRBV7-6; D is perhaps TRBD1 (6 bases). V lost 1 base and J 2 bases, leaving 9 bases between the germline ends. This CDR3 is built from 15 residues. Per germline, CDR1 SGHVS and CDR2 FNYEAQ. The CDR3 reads CASSLGDRPYNEQFF. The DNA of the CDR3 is TGTGCCAGCAGCTTAGGTGACAGGCCCTACAATGAGCAGTTCTTC.

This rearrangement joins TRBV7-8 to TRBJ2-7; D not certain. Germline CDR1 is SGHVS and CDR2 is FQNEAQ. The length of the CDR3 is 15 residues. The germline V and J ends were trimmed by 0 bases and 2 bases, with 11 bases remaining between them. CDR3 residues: CASSLAGLSPYEQYF. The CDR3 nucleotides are TGTGCCAGCAGCTTAGCGGGTCTTTCCCCCTACGAGCAGTACTTC.